One sample yielded the 5 T cell receptor beta chains listed below, sequenced in a study of T cell clones after liver transplantation. The table came from immunoSEQ multiplex PCR; TCRdb's copy has only in-frame clones and leaves some out. Found here are around 60,000 clones, about 64% of them singletons; the top ten hold approximately 15%. The source was CD4+ T cells from blood, collected before liver transplant. Every receptor here comes from a human donor who received a liver transplant.

The CDR3 bases are TGTGCCAGCAGCTTGGGAGGGAGTGGTTCACCCCTCCACTTT. Translated: CASSLGGSGSPLHF. The gene calls are TRBV5-4 and TRBJ1-6; D not resolved. Trimming took 0 bases from V and 9 from J, leaving 10 bases between them. The CDR3 consists of 14 residues. Germline CDR1 is SGHNT and CDR2 is YYREEE (reference sequence). Based on the CDR3 plus reference TRBV5-4 and TRBJ1-6, the full variable domain is ETGVTQSPTHLIKTRGQQVTLRCSSQSGHNTVSWYQQALGQGPQFIFQYYREEENGRGNFPPRFSGLQFPNYSSELNVNALELDDSALYLCASSLGGSGSPLHFGNGTRLTVT.

The chain employs TRBV6-1 and TRBJ1-1; tentative D call: TRBD1 (6 bases). Germline V lookup: CDR1 MNHNS, CDR2 SASEGT. Trimming removed 4 bases at V and 3 bases at J, with 9 bases between. The CDR3 loop spans 13 amino acids. CDR3 sequence: CASSADRHTEAFF. The CDR3 region has the DNA TGTGCCAGCAGTGCGGACAGACACACTGAAGCTTTCTTT.

V usage is TRBV28 and J usage is TRBJ1-1; TRBD1 aligns across 9 bases. There are 16 residues in the CDR3. Germline assignment: CDR1 MDHEN and CDR2 SYDVKM. J was trimmed by 4 bases and V by 2 bases; bases with no gene match: 8. The CDR3 nucleotides read TGTGCCAGCAGTTTAGCGACAGGGGGTAGGGTCACTGAAGCTTTCTTT. Its translation is CASSLATGGRVTEAFF.

The chain employs TRBV19 and TRBJ1-4; 10 nucleotides match TRBD1. This CDR3 contains 14 residues. Germline values: CDR1 LNHDA, CDR2 SQIVND (reference sequence). V dropped 7 bases and J dropped 7; count of bases not matched to a gene: 6. The DNA of the CDR3 is TGTGCCAGTAACCCGGGACAGGGGACTGAAAAACTGTTTTTT. Amino acids: CASNPGQGTEKLFF.

The chain carries TRBV7-2 and TRBJ2-6; D is perhaps TRBD2 (5 bases). The V end was cut by 2 bases, the J end by 2 bases, with 10 bases between. Germline V gene data show CDR1 as SGHTA and CDR2 as FQGNSA. This CDR3 has 16 residues. DNA for the CDR3: TGTGCCAGCAGCTTACTCGGGGAGACTGGGGCCAACGTCCTGACTTTC. Translating gives CASSLLGETGANVLTF.